This T cell receptor (beta chain) is from a study of T-cell memory formation after mild COVID-19. This CDR3 contains 15 residues. Germline CDR1 SGHAT, CDR2 FQDESV (reference sequence). The ends were cut back, 4 bases at V and 0 bases at J, with 13 bases in the middle. TCRdb processed the 5' RACE reads anew with MiXCR; each CDR3 protein has one entry. The table has 270,000 or so distinct CDR3 sequences, 15% to 20% seen once. This clonotype occurred a few times. Sequenced input: PBMCs or a T cell subset sorted from them (not recorded which). This sequence originates from a man between 18 and 29 years old who had mild COVID-19 (a few samples of this study predate the infection). Cell type and time point are not known. V gene TRBV11-1 combines with J gene TRBJ2-7; D is undetermined. CDR3 residues: CASSSTGSPSYEQYF. The CDR3 region has the DNA TGTGCCAGCAGCTCCACCGGCAGTCCCTCCTACGAGCAGTACTTC.